This entry features one T cell receptor beta chain sequence. Its specific antigen is unknown. No clone much larger than this one lies a single base away; base qualities are absent. Collaborating institutions collected whole blood in K2EDTA tubes following their own protocols. For TCRbeta analysis, collaborators shipped samples in one of three forms: frozen whole blood, isolated PBMCs, or DNA extracted from either of those sample types. This specimen comes from a study of blood T cell repertoires in COVID-19 (dated by TCRdb to 2019 to 2021). Some background on the complete study: Collaborator samples came from the United States, Italy and Spain and covered acute and convalescent phases of COVID-19. The sample metadata nearly always contained a de-identified subject ID, COVID-19 status, age in years and sex. Deeply sampled blood TCRbeta repertoires from subjects exposed to, actively infected with, or recovered from COVID-19 were included in the dataset. Where available, HLA class I and class II types were taken from metadata supplied by the sample provider and were not determined by assay-based typing. The material from the prospective study consisted of cDNA or gDNA derived from T cells, B-cell-depleted T cells, or PBMCs. Samples were obtained from the ongoing ImmuneRACE study (first 160 participants) and from roughly 1,300 subjects provided by 6 global collaborators. The repertoires were released in a freely available public database intended as a resource for research on the immune response to SARS-CoV-2.

The investigation overall reported the following: How much clinical and demographic metadata was included differed by source and by participant, and the metadata was provided uncurated.

TCRbeta CDR3 regions were amplified from genomic DNA using the immunoSEQ Assay, a bias-controlled multiplex PCR. On the study's bioinformatics: The number of nucleated cells in each sample was estimated by amplification of reference gene primers within the assay. To quantify the absolute abundance of each unique TCRbeta CDR3 rearrangement, sequence reads were collapsed and filtered. For each sample, productive Simpson clonality was calculated by taking the square root of Simpson's diversity index across productive rearrangements. Sourced from immuneACCESS, this table was stored by TCRdb with only in-frame sequences that have V and J called. A share of the clones is absent; for the studies checked, an unresolved V gene accounts for under half, and the remainder has no known explanation. V and J calls and clone size are those listed in that table; D and trimming were worked out from the DNA. The sample has 130,000 or so clones on record, roughly 84% of them singletons. Jointly, the top ten make up around 8.4% of the sample.

The CDR3 goes from the cysteine to the phenylalanine over 13 residues. Of the read, only the CDR3 DNA is kept; its 39 bases are in frame from base 1. V is cut by 6 bases and J by 4 bases, and the space between the germline ends is 12 bases. CDR1 and CDR2 are drawn from the germline V gene (reference sequence): LNHDA, SQIVND. This receptor was taken from a woman aged 55 to 70 with acute or convalescent COVID-19. Sequences were obtained from peripheral blood. This receptor chain uses TRBV19 and TRBJ1-2; a tentative D match to TRBD1 spans 6 bases. The encoded CDR3 is CASSLTGTYGYTF. The bases read TGTGCCAGTAGCCTGACAGGAACCTATGGCTACACCTTC.